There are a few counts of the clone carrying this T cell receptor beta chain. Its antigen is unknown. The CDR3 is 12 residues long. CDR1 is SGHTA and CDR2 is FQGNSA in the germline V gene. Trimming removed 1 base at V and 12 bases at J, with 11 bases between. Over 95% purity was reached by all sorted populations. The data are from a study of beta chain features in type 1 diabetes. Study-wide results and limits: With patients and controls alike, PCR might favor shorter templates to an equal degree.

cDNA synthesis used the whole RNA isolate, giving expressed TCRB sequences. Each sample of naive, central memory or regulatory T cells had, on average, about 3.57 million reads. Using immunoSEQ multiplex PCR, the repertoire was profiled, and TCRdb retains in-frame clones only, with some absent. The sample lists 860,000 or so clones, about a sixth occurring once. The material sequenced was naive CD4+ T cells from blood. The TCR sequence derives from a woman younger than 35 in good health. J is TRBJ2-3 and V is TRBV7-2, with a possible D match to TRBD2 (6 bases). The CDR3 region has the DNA TGTGCCAGCAGCTTAGTAAGGGGACTCCAGTATTTT. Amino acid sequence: CASSLVRGLQYF.